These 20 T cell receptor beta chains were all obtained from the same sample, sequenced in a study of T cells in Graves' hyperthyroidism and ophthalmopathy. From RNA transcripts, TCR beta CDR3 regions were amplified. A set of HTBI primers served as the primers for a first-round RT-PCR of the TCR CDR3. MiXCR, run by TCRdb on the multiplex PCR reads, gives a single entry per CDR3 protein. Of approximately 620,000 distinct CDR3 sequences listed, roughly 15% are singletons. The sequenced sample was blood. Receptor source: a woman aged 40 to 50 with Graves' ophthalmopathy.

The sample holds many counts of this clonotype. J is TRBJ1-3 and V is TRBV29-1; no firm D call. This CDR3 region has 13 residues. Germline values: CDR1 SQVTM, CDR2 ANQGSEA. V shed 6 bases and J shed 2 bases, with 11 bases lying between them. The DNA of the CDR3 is TGCAGCGTAACTACCTCCGCTGGAAACACCATATATTTT. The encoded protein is CSVTTSAGNTIYF.

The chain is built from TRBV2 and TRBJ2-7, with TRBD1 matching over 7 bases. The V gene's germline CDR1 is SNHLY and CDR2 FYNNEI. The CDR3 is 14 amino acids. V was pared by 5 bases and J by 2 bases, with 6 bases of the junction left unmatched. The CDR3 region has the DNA TGTGCCAGCAGTTCACAGGGGACAGCCTACGAGCAGTACTTC. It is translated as CASSSQGTAYEQYF.

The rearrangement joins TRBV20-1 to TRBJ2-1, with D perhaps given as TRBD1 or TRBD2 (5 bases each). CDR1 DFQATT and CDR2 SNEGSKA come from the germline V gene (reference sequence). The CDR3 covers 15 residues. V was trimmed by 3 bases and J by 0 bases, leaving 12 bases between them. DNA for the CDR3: TGCAGTGCTAGGCCCCCGAGGGGCTCCTACAATGAGCAGTTCTTC. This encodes CSARPPRGSYNEQFF.

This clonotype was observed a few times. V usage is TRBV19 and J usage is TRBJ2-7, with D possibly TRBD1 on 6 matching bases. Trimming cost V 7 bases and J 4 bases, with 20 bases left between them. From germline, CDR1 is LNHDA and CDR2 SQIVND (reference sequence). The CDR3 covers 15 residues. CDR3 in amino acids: CASKISRDMNYEQYF. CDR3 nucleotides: TGTGCCAGTAAAATCTCCCGGGACATGAATTACGAGCAGTACTTC.

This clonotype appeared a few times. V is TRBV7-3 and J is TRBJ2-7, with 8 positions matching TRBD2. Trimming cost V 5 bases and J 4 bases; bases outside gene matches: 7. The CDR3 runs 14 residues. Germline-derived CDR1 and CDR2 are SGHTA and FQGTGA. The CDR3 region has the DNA TGTGCCAGCAGCCCCGCGGGGGGAGCTTACGAGCAGTACTTC. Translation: CASSPAGGAYEQYF.

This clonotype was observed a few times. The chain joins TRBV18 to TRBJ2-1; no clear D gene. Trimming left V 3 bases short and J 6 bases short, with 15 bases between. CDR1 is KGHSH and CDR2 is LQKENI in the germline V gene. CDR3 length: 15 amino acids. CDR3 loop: CASSPASLSSNEQFF. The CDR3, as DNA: TGTGCCAGCTCACCGGCCAGTCTGTCTTCCAATGAGCAGTTCTTC. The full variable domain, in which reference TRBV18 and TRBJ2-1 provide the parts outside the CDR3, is NAGVMQNPRHLVRRRGQEARLRCSPMKGHSHVYWYRQLPEEGLKFMVYLQKENIIDESGMPKERFSAEFPKEGPSILRIQQVVRGDSAAYFCASSPASLSSNEQFFGPGTRLTVL.

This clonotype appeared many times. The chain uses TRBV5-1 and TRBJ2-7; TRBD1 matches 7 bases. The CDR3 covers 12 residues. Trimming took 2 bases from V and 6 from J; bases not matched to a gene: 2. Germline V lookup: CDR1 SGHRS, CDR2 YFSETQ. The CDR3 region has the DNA TGCGCCAGCAGCTTCACAGGGGCCGAGCAGTACTTC. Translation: CASSFTGAEQYF.

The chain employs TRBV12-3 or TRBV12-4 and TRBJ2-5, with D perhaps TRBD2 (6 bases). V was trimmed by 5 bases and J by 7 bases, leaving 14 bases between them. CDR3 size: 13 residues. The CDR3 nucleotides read TGTGCCAGCAGTGGGGTATCCGGGGGGACCCAGTACTTC. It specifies CASSGVSGGTQYF.

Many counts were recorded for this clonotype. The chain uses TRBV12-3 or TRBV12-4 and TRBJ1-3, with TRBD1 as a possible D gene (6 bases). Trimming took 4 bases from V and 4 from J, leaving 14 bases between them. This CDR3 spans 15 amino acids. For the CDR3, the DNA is TGTGCCAGCAGTTCCACGGACAGAGCGGGAAACACCATATATTTT. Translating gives CASSSTDRAGNTIYF.

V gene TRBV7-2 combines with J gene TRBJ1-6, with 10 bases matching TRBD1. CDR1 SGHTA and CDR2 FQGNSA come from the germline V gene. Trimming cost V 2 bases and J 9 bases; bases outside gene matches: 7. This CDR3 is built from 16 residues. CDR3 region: CASSLRVTGGGSPLHF. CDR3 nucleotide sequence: TGTGCCAGCAGCTTACGAGTGACAGGGGGCGGTTCACCCCTCCACTTT.

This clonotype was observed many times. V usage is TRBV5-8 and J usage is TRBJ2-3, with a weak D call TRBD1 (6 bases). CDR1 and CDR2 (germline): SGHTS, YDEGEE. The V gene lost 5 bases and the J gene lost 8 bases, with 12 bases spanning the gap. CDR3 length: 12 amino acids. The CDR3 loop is CASSHRVGTQYF. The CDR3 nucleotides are TGTGCCAGCAGTCACAGGGTCGGTACGCAGTATTTT. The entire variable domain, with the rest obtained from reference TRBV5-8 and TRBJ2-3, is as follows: EAGVTQSPTHLIKTRGQQATLRCSPISGHTSVYWYQQALGLGLQFLLWYDEGEERNRGNFPPRFSGRQFPNYSSELNVNALELEDSALYLCASSHRVGTQYFGPGTRLTVL.

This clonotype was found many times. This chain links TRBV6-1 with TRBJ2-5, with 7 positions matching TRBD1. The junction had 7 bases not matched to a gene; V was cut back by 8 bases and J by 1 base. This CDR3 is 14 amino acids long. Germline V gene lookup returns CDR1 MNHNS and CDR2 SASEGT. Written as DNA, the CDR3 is TGTGCCAGCCAACTGGGGACAGCCCAAGAGACCCAGTACTTC. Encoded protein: CASQLGTAQETQYF.

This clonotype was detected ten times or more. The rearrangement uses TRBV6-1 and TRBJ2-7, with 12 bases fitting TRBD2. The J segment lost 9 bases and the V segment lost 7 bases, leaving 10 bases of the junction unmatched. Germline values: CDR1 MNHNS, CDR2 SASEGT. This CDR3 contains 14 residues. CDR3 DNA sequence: TGTGCCAGCACTAGCGGGAGGGTCCCAACAGGGCAGTACTTC. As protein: CASTSGRVPTGQYF.

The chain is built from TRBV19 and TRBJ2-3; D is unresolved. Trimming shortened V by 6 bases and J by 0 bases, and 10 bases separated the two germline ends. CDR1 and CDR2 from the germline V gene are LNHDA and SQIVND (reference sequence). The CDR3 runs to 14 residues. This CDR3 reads CASSPRISTDTQYF. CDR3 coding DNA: TGTGCCAGTAGCCCCAGGATTAGCACAGATACGCAGTATTTT.

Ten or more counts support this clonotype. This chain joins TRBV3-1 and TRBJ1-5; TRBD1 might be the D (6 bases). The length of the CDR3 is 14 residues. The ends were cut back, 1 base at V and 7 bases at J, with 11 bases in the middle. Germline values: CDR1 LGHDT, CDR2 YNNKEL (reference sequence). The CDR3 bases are TGTGCCAGCAGCCAAGCAGGGGCCAGGCAGCCCCAGCATTTT. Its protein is CASSQAGARQPQHF.

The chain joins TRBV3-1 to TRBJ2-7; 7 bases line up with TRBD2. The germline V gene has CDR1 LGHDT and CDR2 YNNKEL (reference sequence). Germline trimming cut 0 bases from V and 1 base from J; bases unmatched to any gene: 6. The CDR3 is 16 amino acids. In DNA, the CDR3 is TGTGCCAGCAGCCAAGACGGTGGACTAGGATCCTACGAGCAGTACTTC. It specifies CASSQDGGLGSYEQYF.

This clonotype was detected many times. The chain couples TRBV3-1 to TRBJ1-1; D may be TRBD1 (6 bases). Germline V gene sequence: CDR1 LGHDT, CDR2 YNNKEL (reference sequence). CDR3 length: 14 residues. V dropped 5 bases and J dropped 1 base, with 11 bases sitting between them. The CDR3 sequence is CASSKPQGNTEAFF. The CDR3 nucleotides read TGTGCCAGCAGCAAGCCACAGGGGAACACTGAAGCTTTCTTT.

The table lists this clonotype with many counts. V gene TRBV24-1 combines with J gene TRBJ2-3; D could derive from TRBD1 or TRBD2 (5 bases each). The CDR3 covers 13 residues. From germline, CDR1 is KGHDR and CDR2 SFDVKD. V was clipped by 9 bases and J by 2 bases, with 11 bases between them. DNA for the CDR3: TGTGCCACCGGGGACCTTTACACAGATACGCAGTATTTT. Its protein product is CATGDLYTDTQYF.

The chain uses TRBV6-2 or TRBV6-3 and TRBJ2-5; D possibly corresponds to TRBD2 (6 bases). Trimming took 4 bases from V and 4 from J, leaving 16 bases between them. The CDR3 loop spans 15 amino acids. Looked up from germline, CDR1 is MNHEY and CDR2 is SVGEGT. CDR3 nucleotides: TGTGCCAGCAGTTCGTATTCCCGCGGGACAGAGACCCAGTACTTC. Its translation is CASSSYSRGTETQYF.

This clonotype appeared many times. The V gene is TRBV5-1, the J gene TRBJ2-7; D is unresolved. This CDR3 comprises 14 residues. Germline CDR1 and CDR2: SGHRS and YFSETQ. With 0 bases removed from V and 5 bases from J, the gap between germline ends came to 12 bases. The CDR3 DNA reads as TGCGCCAGCAGCTTGGTGGTAGGTTCCCACGAGCAGTACTTC. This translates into CASSLVVGSHEQYF.